This TCR beta chain emerged from a study of human T cells and chemical hapten exposure. Across the whole study: From small differences in pooled library volume came most of the variation in per-sample TCR yields.

The library tagged each cDNA molecule with unique molecular identifiers. Each CDR3 protein is one row after TCRdb ran MiXCR on the reads. The sample lists about 120,000 distinct CDR3 sequences; about 7.7% were seen once. This clonotype was picked up a small number of times. Trimming took off 4 bases at V and 4 bases at J, with 11 bases between the two ends. The CDR3 runs to 14 residues. The germline V gene encodes CDR1 SQVTM and CDR2 ANQGSEA. Unfractionated whole blood was the source of the extracted total RNA. The sample comprised whole blood. This chain connects TRBV29-1 to TRBJ2-6; D tentatively reads TRBD1 or TRBD2 (5 bases each). This receptor was identified in a human donor in good health. Some clones in this sample may be carry-over from other donors' samples. The CDR3 loop is CSVGAGAGANVLTF. The CDR3 DNA reads TGCAGCGTTGGGGCCGGGGCGGGGGCCAACGTCCTGACTTTC.